The source of this T cell receptor (beta chain) is a study of cytomegalovirus exposure and HLA in healthy donors. Study conclusions and caveats: A later analysis linked a missense DCLRE1C variant to TCR beta V- and J-gene trimming. Relative to equally common others, HLA-associated TCR beta chains showed greater clonal expansion in a later analysis. Some TCR beta chains (164 of them) were listed as cytomegalovirus-associated.

Note on this clone: Its antigen remains unknown.

With 3 bases clipped from V and 3 bases from J, the junction kept 2 bases outside the gene matches. The CDR3 runs 14 residues. The germline gives CDR1 MNHNS, CDR2 SASEGT. PCR used 60 Vbeta primers and 13 Jbeta primers. Data came from immunoSEQ multiplex PCR; TCRdb stores just in-frame clones and leaves some out. The sample spans nearly 200,000 clones; the ten largest clones claim 0.74%. The gene calls are TRBV6-1 and TRBJ2-3, with TRBD1 matching 8 bases. Sequenced: PBMCs. The TCR sequence derives from a boy younger than 18 in good health and CMV-seronegative. The CDR3 DNA reads as TGTGCCAGCAGTGACCGACAGGGGACAGATACGCAGTATTTT. Encoded protein: CASSDRQGTDTQYF.